One and the same sample provided the 2 T cell receptor beta chains below, sequenced in a study of T-cell reconstitution after alpha-beta-depleted transplantation in children. Unique molecular identifiers were incorporated when the TCRbeta library was constructed. MiXCR was run by TCRdb on the PCR reads, yielding one entry per CDR3 protein. The sample has just over 200,000 distinct CDR3 sequences; around 7.7% are singletons. The starting material was PBMCs, mostly from graft donor cells, obtained 360 days after TCRalphabeta/CD19-depleted stem cell transplant. Receptor source: a male patient aged 2-9 years who had a stem cell transplant for acute myeloid leukemia, so the T cells may come from the graft donor.

In its sample, this clonotype was seen many times. The chain combines TRBV12-3 or TRBV12-4 with TRBJ2-1, with 8 nucleotides matching TRBD2. CDR3 length: 15 residues. The V gene end was trimmed by 3 bases and the J gene end by 4 bases; junction bases not matched to a gene: 5. DNA for the CDR3: TGTGCCAGCAGTTTCGGCCTAGCGGGTTACAATGAGCAGTTCTTC. Its protein is CASSFGLAGYNEQFF.

The genes are TRBV6-2 or TRBV6-3 and TRBJ2-4; a weak D match, TRBD2 (6 bases). Deletions cut 2 bases from V and 4 bases from J, with 9 bases between. The CDR3 sequence is 14 residues long. CDR1 and CDR2 from the germline V gene are MNHEY and SVGEGT. CDR3 protein: CASSYRRGKNIQYF. Here the CDR3 DNA reads TGTGCCAGCAGTTACAGGAGGGGAAAAAACATTCAGTACTTC.